One sample yielded the 30 T cell receptor beta chains listed below, sequenced in a study of identical twins. A single record per CDR3 protein comes from TCRdb applying MiXCR to the 5' RACE reads. Here the sample spans 200,000 to 250,000 distinct CDR3 sequences, approximately 7.9% being singletons. These data also formed part of another study, on yellow fever vaccine responses in identical twins.

Sequenced: CD8+ T cells sorted from blood. These receptors were taken from a woman aged 18-30 years in good health.

The CDR3 here is CSVAPRDHYGYTF. As DNA, the CDR3 is TGCAGCGTTGCCCCTCGGGACCACTATGGCTACACCTTC. The V call is TRBV29-1, the J call TRBJ1-2, with D possibly being TRBD1 (5 bases). Trimming cost V 4 bases and J 3 bases, with 12 bases left between them. Per germline, CDR1 SQVTM and CDR2 ANQGSEA. The CDR3 loop spans 13 amino acids.

This clonotype has ten or more counts. V and J are TRBV9 and TRBJ2-2, with 8 bases that match TRBD1. The CDR3 contains 15 residues. With 0 bases clipped from V and 5 bases from J, the junction kept 3 bases outside the gene matches. Germline V gene data show CDR1 as SGDLS and CDR2 as YYNGEE. The CDR3 nucleotides read TGTGCCAGCAGCGTAGCCGGGACAGGAACCGGGGAGCTGTTTTTT. Amino acids: CASSVAGTGTGELFF.

This chain's CDR3 is CASSFSVLVWSGRTDTQYF. The CDR3 region has the DNA TGTGCCAGCAGTTTCTCAGTGTTGGTGTGGAGCGGCCGCACAGATACGCAGTATTTT. This chain connects TRBV12-3 or TRBV12-4 to TRBJ2-3; maybe TRBD2 (5 bases). Trimming removed 3 bases from V and 1 base from J, with 23 bases in between. The CDR3 is made up of 19 amino acids.

In this sample, this clonotype turned up a few times. V usage is TRBV6-1 and J usage is TRBJ2-7; the D is unclear. The germline CDR1 and CDR2 sequences are MNHNS and SASEGT. Trimming took off 7 bases at V and 0 bases at J, with 13 bases between the two ends. CDR3 length equals 14 residues. The CDR3 reads CASTNRGGSYEQYF. The DNA of the CDR3 is TGTGCCAGCACCAACCGTGGCGGCTCCTACGAGCAGTACTTC.

A few counts support this clonotype. The genes are TRBV6-2 or TRBV6-3 and TRBJ1-6; TRBD1 is a possible D gene (5 bases). Trimming removed 1 base from V and 0 bases from J, with 19 bases in between. CDR1 is MNHEY, CDR2 SVGEGT, per germline. This CDR3 has 20 amino acids. Here the CDR3 reads CASSYFWRGPTSSYNSPLHF. The DNA of the CDR3 is TGTGCCAGCAGTTACTTTTGGAGGGGTCCGACGAGCTCCTATAATTCACCCCTCCACTTT.

The rearrangement uses TRBV7-9 and TRBJ2-1, with no clear D. The V gene's germline CDR1 is SEHNR and CDR2 FQNEAQ (reference sequence). Deletions cut 5 bases from V and 8 bases from J, with 7 bases between. The CDR3 totals 11 residues. For the CDR3, the DNA is TGTGCCAGCAGCCCCAGCTATGAGCAGTTCTTC. Its translation is CASSPSYEQFF.

The sample holds many counts of this clonotype. The V gene is TRBV29-1, the J gene TRBJ2-1; the D gene is possibly TRBD1 (5 bases). CDR3 length: 15 amino acids. V lost 7 bases to trimming and J lost 9 bases, with 25 bases between them. Germline CDR1 SQVTM, CDR2 ANQGSEA. The CDR3 region is CSGQSTDQGYGEQFF. The CDR3 nucleotides are TGCAGCGGCCAATCCACCGACCAGGGATATGGTGAGCAGTTCTTC.

This clonotype was seen more than once but under ten times. CDR3 DNA: TGTGCCAGCAGTGATCTTGTCCGAGAATCGGAAGAGACCCAGTACTTC. It translates to CASSDLVRESEETQYF. The chain is built from TRBV2 and TRBJ2-5; D is unresolved. The V and J ends lost 3 bases and 3 bases respectively, with 17 bases between them. CDR1 is SNHLY, CDR2 FYNNEI, per germline. The CDR3 runs 16 residues.

This clonotype was counted at least ten times. The CDR3 DNA reads as TGTGCCAGCAGCTTAGGAGGGTCCTACTACGAGCAGTACTTC. Translating it yields CASSLGGSYYEQYF. The chain joins TRBV7-9 to TRBJ2-7, with D possibly being TRBD2 (5 bases). Looked up from germline, CDR1 is SEHNR and CDR2 is FQNEAQ (reference sequence). CDR3 size: 14 residues. V lost 1 base and J 3 bases, leaving 10 bases between the germline ends.

There are many counts of this clonotype. The J gene is TRBJ2-3, the V gene TRBV12-3 or TRBV12-4; 8 nucleotides align to TRBD2. The V and J ends lost 6 bases and 1 base, in that order; junction bases with no gene match: 6. There are 15 residues in the CDR3. The DNA for the CDR3 is TGTGCCAGCAGCAAACTCGGGGGGGGCACAGATACGCAGTATTTT. Residues: CASSKLGGGTDTQYF.

This clonotype showed up many times. This chain connects TRBV29-1 to TRBJ2-7; D remains ambiguous. Between the trimmed V and J ends, which lost 5 bases and 3 bases, there was a span of 8 bases. The CDR3 is made up of 11 amino acids. The germline gives CDR1 SQVTM, CDR2 ANQGSEA. The CDR3: CSVSSNYEQYF. The DNA for the CDR3 is TGCAGCGTTAGCAGTAACTACGAGCAGTACTTC.

In its sample, this clonotype was seen a few times. The chain recombines TRBV29-1 with TRBJ2-7; TRBD2 agrees at 9 bases. V was clipped by 1 base and J by 3 bases; unmatched bases: 4. Germline CDR1 and CDR2: SQVTM and ANQGSEA. The CDR3 runs 14 residues. DNA of the CDR3: TGCAGCGTTGAAGGGACTAGCGATCTCTACGAGCAGTACTTC. Translating it yields CSVEGTSDLYEQYF.

This clonotype was counted at least ten times. V gene TRBV12-3 or TRBV12-4 combines with J gene TRBJ1-6; no firm D call. The CDR3 runs to 15 residues. V lost 6 bases and J lost 5, with 14 bases in between. The CDR3 sequence is CASSVEVDHNSPLHF. CDR3 DNA: TGTGCCAGCAGCGTGGAGGTTGACCATAATTCACCCCTCCACTTT.

The chain is built from TRBV13 and TRBJ1-1; D possibly corresponds to TRBD1 (5 bases). Germline assignment: CDR1 PRHDT and CDR2 FYEKMQ (reference sequence). This CDR3 contains 15 residues. Trimming pared 0 bases from V and 6 bases from J, leaving 14 bases between. CDR3 DNA: TGTGCCAGCAGCTTAGGATATGGGGGGTCCTCTGAAGCTTTCTTT. This translates into CASSLGYGGSSEAFF.

This rearrangement joins TRBV20-1 to TRBJ2-1; 9 nucleotides align to TRBD1. CDR3 length: 15 residues. The germline V gene encodes CDR1 DFQATT and CDR2 SNEGSKA (reference sequence). V gave up 0 bases and J gave up 3 bases; unmatched junction bases: 3. CDR3 region: CSARDWTGDYNEQFF. For the CDR3, the DNA is TGCAGTGCTAGAGATTGGACAGGGGACTACAATGAGCAGTTCTTC.

This clonotype was seen ten or more times. This chain connects TRBV7-2 to TRBJ2-2; no definite D call. There are 14 residues in the CDR3. Germline V gene lookup returns CDR1 SGHTA and CDR2 FQGNSA. Trimming stripped 4 bases from V and 5 bases from J, with 11 bases between. The chain's CDR3 is CASSSTYRTGELFF. The DNA for the CDR3 is TGTGCCAGCAGCTCGACCTACCGAACCGGGGAGCTGTTTTTT.

This clonotype has a handful of counts. The genes are TRBV12-3 or TRBV12-4 and TRBJ2-2; a possible D gene is TRBD2 (5 bases). The CDR3 is 12 amino acids. Trimming shortened V by 10 bases and J by 6 bases, and 12 bases separated the two germline ends. CDR3 in DNA: TGTGCCACCCTCGGGCGGGCCGGGGAGCTGTTTTTT. Amino acid sequence: CATLGRAGELFF.

This clonotype was observed a few times. This sequence joins TRBV6-1 and TRBJ2-1; weak D call: TRBD2 (5 bases). Trimming took off 3 bases at V and 2 bases at J, with 11 bases between the two ends. The CDR3 is made up of 15 amino acids. Germline assignment: CDR1 MNHNS and CDR2 SASEGT. CDR3 region: CASSDTGRTYNEQFF. CDR3 coding DNA: TGTGCCAGCAGTGACACGGGGAGAACCTACAATGAGCAGTTCTTC.

This clonotype was recorded many times. The rearrangement uses TRBV12-3 or TRBV12-4 and TRBJ2-2, with a weak D call TRBD2 (5 bases). Trimming shortened V by 9 bases and J by 9 bases, and 14 bases separated the two germline ends. The CDR3 is 12 residues long. This CDR3 is CARSGSRRELFF. The CDR3 DNA sequence: TGTGCCAGGAGCGGCTCCAGGAGGGAGCTGTTTTTT.

V is TRBV12-3 or TRBV12-4 and J is TRBJ2-5, with 7 positions matching TRBD1. The V gene end was trimmed by 2 bases and the J gene end by 5 bases; junction bases not matched to a gene: 11. CDR3 length: 16 amino acids. CDR3: CASSLISTGWDETQYF. CDR3 in DNA: TGTGCCAGCAGTTTAATATCGACAGGGTGGGATGAGACCCAGTACTTC.

This clonotype was observed a few times. The chain links TRBV28 to TRBJ2-1; 10 nucleotides line up with TRBD1. The ends lost 3 bases at V and 8 bases at J; junction bases unmatched: 4. The germline V gene encodes CDR1 MDHEN and CDR2 SYDVKM. This CDR3 spans 14 amino acids. The CDR3: CASSLRQGADEQFF. CDR3 coding DNA: TGTGCCAGCAGTTTGAGACAGGGGGCCGATGAGCAGTTCTTC. The full variable domain, completed using reference TRBV28 and TRBJ2-1, is DVKVTQSSRYLVKRTGEKVFLECVQDMDHENMFWYRQDPGLGLRLIYFSYDVKMKEKGDIPEGYSVSREKKERFSLILESASTNQTSMYLCASSLRQGADEQFFGPGTRLTVL.

The chain joins TRBV2 to TRBJ1-2, with a weak D call TRBD1 (5 bases). V was cut by 1 base and J by 4 bases, with 13 bases left in between. This CDR3 contains 15 residues. Germline CDR1 reads SNHLY; CDR2 reads FYNNEI. The CDR3 loop reads CASSEVPTGTYGYTF. The CDR3 DNA sequence: TGTGCCAGCAGTGAAGTTCCTACCGGGACCTATGGCTACACCTTC. The full variable domain, in which reference TRBV2 and TRBJ1-2 provide the parts outside the CDR3, is EPEVTQTPSHQVTQMGQEVILRCVPISNHLYFYWYRQILGQKVEFLVSFYNNEISEKSEIFDDQFSVERPDGSNFTLKIRSTKLEDSAMYFCASSEVPTGTYGYTFGSGTRLTVV.

This clonotype was observed many times. J is TRBJ2-1 and V is TRBV10-3; the D call may be TRBD1 or TRBD2 (5 bases each). CDR3 size: 15 residues. Per germline, CDR1 ENHRY and CDR2 SYGVKD. The V end was cut by 2 bases, the J end by 7 bases, with 15 bases between. The CDR3 loop reads CAISEVSGTVNEQFF. The CDR3 DNA reads as TGTGCCATCAGTGAGGTTTCTGGGACCGTTAATGAGCAGTTCTTC.

This rearrangement joins TRBV28 to TRBJ2-7; 10 bases fit TRBD2. The CDR3 totals 17 residues. The germline V gene encodes CDR1 MDHEN and CDR2 SYDVKM. The V segment lost 5 bases and the J segment 0 bases; nucleotides outside the gene matches: 10. The CDR3 DNA reads TGTGCCAGCAGTCCCCTCCTAGCGGGAGCTCTCTCCTACGAGCAGTACTTC. This codes for CASSPLLAGALSYEQYF.

The CDR3 DNA reads as TGTGCCACTCTAGCGGGAGACGAGCAGTTCTTC. Encoded protein: CATLAGDEQFF. V usage is TRBV7-9 and J usage is TRBJ2-1, with TRBD2 identical over 10 bases. Per germline, CDR1 SEHNR and CDR2 FQNEAQ (reference sequence). V lost 10 bases, J lost 10 bases, and 4 bases stayed unmatched. The CDR3 runs to 11 residues. The variable domain in full, with the rest retrieved from reference TRBV7-9 and TRBJ2-1, is DTGVSQNPRHKITKRGQNVTFRCDPISEHNRLYWYRQTLGQGPEFLTYFQNEAQLEKSRLLSDRFSAERPKGSFSTLEIQRTEQGDSAMYLCATLAGDEQFFGPGTRLTVL.

The J gene is TRBJ2-7, the V gene TRBV10-3; no firm D call. CDR1 and CDR2 from the germline V gene are ENHRY and SYGVKD. V lost 2 bases and J 5 bases, leaving 4 bases between the germline ends. The CDR3 has 11 residues. CDR3 amino acids: CAISEGNEQYV. The DNA for the CDR3 is TGTGCCATCAGTGAGGGAAACGAGCAGTACGTC.

This clonotype has a count of ten or more. The V gene is TRBV27, the J gene TRBJ2-1; D possibly uses TRBD1 or TRBD2 (5 bases each). This CDR3 region has 15 residues. The germline V gene encodes CDR1 MNHEY and CDR2 SMNVEV (reference sequence). Trimming cost V 0 bases and J 8 bases, with 14 bases left between them. DNA of the CDR3: TGTGCCAGCAGTTTATCAGCAGGGACGAGGGATGAGCAGTTCTTC. Translated: CASSLSAGTRDEQFF.

A word on this clonotype: Germline is not matched at one junction end, which may reflect a read error. This chain connects TRBV3-1 to TRBJ2-7; D perhaps matches TRBD2 (6 bases). This CDR3 is built from 14 residues. CDR1 LGHDT and CDR2 YNNKEL come from the germline V gene (reference sequence). The CDR3 loop reads CASSFGTGSHEQYF. Here the CDR3 DNA reads TGTGCCAGCAGCTTCGGGACTGGCTCCCACGAGCAGTACTTC.

This clonotype was counted at least ten times. The chain links TRBV29-1 to TRBJ2-1; the D is unclear. Trimming shortened V by 2 bases and J by 6 bases, and 17 bases separated the two germline ends. CDR1 and CDR2 (germline): SQVTM, ANQGSEA. The CDR3 is 15 residues long. In DNA, the CDR3 is TGCAGCGTTGAACTTTGGTCGGATTTGGGCAATGAGCAGTTCTTC. Translated: CSVELWSDLGNEQFF.

V and J are TRBV12-3 or TRBV12-4 and TRBJ2-7; 7 nucleotides match TRBD2. CDR3 length: 15 residues. The V segment lost 6 bases and the J segment 2 bases; nucleotides outside the gene matches: 10. The CDR3 loop is CASSPGTGRAYEQYV. The CDR3, as DNA: TGTGCCAGCAGCCCCGGTACGGGGAGGGCCTACGAGCAGTACGTC.